This T cell receptor beta chain was retrieved from a study of cytomegalovirus exposure and HLA in healthy donors. Study-wide background: A preliminary data release comprised around 90 million unique TCRs obtained from HLA-typed donors.

Researchers ran the PCR with 60 Vbeta and 13 Jbeta primers. The repertoire was sequenced with immunoSEQ multiplex PCR; TCRdb's copy has only in-frame clones and lacks some. The sample carries around 200,000 clones, roughly 80% recorded once. V shed 0 bases and J shed 0 bases, with 6 bases lying between them. The CDR3 spans 15 residues. CDR1 MGHRA and CDR2 YSYEKL come from the germline V gene. Source material: PBMCs. The source of this sequence is a girl between 2 and 10 years old in good health and CMV-seronegative. The chain carries TRBV4-1 and TRBJ1-3; D call uncertain. CDR3 sequence: CASSQDVSSGNTIYF. CDR3 DNA: TGCGCCAGCAGCCAAGATGTGAGCTCTGGAAACACCATATATTTT.